Below, 21 T cell receptor beta chains from the same sample are listed, as sequenced in a study of CD8 T cells in Susac syndrome. RNA in amounts of about 0.45 to 1 ug was reverse transcribed with random hexamers. In TCRdb, the immunoSEQ multiplex PCR reads were re-called with MiXCR into one record per CDR3 protein. The data hold approximately 180,000 distinct CDR3 sequences, with 75% to 95% observed a single time. Sample: CD4+ T cells from PBMCs. These receptor sequences come from a human donor with Susac syndrome.

The rearrangement links TRBV12-3 or TRBV12-4 to TRBJ1-2, with a possible D match to TRBD1 (6 bases). V was shortened by 3 bases and J by 2 bases, with 10 bases between the two germline ends. The CDR3 is 14 amino acids. CDR3 sequence reads: CASSFGQGNYGYTF. CDR3 nucleotide sequence: TGTGCCAGCAGTTTCGGCCAGGGGAACTATGGCTACACCTTC.

The V call is TRBV20-1, the J call TRBJ1-2; possible D gene TRBD1, 5 bases. The germline CDR1 and CDR2 sequences are DFQATT and SNEGSKA (reference sequence). Deletions cut 3 bases from V and 8 bases from J, with 19 bases between. This CDR3 has 14 amino acids. In nucleotides, the CDR3 is TGCAGTGCTAGTAGCCAGGGCCAAAGCTGGGGCTACACCTTC. Amino acids: CSASSQGQSWGYTF.

V usage is TRBV6-2 or TRBV6-3 and J usage is TRBJ2-5; D might be TRBD2 (6 bases). The CDR3 runs 15 residues. Germline V gene data show CDR1 as MNHEY and CDR2 as SVGEGT. Trimming removed 2 bases at V and 0 bases at J, with 10 bases between. The CDR3 DNA reads as TGTGCCAGCAGTTACGGAGGGGTCAACCAAGAGACCCAGTACTTC. This translates into CASSYGGVNQETQYF.

This chain connects TRBV30 to TRBJ2-7, with 11 bases matching TRBD1. Looked up from germline, CDR1 is GTSNPN and CDR2 is SVGIG (reference sequence). The CDR3 runs 15 residues. After removal of 3 bases from V and 3 bases from J, the junction contained 7 bases not matched to a gene. The CDR3 DNA follows: TGTGCCTGGAGCCCGGGGACAGGGGGTGTCTACGAGCAGTACTTC. Protein: CAWSPGTGGVYEQYF.

This clonotype was seen a single time. The CDR3 here is CAWSQGGETQYF. Here the CDR3 DNA reads TGTGCCTGGAGTCAGGGGGGTGAGACCCAGTACTTC. V gene TRBV30 combines with J gene TRBJ2-5, with D maybe TRBD1 (7 bases). Per germline, CDR1 GTSNPN and CDR2 SVGIG (reference sequence). V was pared by 2 bases and J by 5 bases, with 9 bases between. The CDR3 is made up of 12 amino acids.

The V and J genes are TRBV7-2 and TRBJ1-1, with TRBD1 as a possible D gene (5 bases). The CDR3 spans 13 residues. Germline V gene sequence: CDR1 SGHTA, CDR2 FQGNSA. The ends were cut back, 3 bases at V and 8 bases at J, with 13 bases in the middle. The CDR3 DNA follows: TGTGCCAGCAGCTTCGGCCGGGGGAGAGAAGCTTTCTTT. Residues: CASSFGRGREAFF.

The chain couples TRBV14 to TRBJ1-2; D remains unclear. V shed 1 base and J shed 8 bases, with 20 bases lying between them. There are 16 residues in the CDR3. CDR1 and CDR2 (germline): SGHDN, FVKESK. Here the CDR3 reads CASSQGESRRASGYTF. DNA of the CDR3: TGTGCCAGCAGCCAAGGGGAGTCCAGAAGGGCAAGCGGCTACACCTTC.

Only one count was recorded for this clonotype. The chain carries TRBV5-1 and TRBJ2-1, with a weak D call TRBD1 (5 bases). Germline V gene data show CDR1 as SGHRS and CDR2 as YFSETQ. The CDR3 is 16 residues long. V lost 1 base and J 1 base, leaving 12 bases between the germline ends. Here the CDR3 DNA reads TGCGCCAGCAGCTTGCAGGGTGTGGGATCCTACAATGAGCAGTTCTTC. Its protein product is CASSLQGVGSYNEQFF.

This chain uses TRBV9 with TRBJ2-1; unclear D gene. The CDR3 is 15 residues long. Per germline, CDR1 SGDLS and CDR2 YYNGEE. Trimming cost V 2 bases and J 7 bases, with 16 bases left between them. This CDR3 is CASSVLPESENEQFF. The CDR3 DNA reads TGTGCCAGCAGCGTCCTTCCAGAATCGGAGAATGAGCAGTTCTTC.

The V and J genes are TRBV12-3 or TRBV12-4 and TRBJ2-1; 9 bases agree with TRBD2. The CDR3 length is 17 residues. Trimming at V came to 3 bases and at J to 1 base, leaving 7 bases not matched to a gene. The DNA of the CDR3 is TGTGCCAGCAGTTTGTATAGCGGGGGAGGATCCTACAATGAGCAGTTCTTC. It specifies CASSLYSGGGSYNEQFF.

This chain links TRBV5-6 with TRBJ1-4, with 7 bases identical to TRBD1. Germline lookup yields CDR1 SGHDT and CDR2 YYEEEE. The CDR3 contains 15 residues. V was clipped by 3 bases and J by 4 bases; unmatched bases: 6. CDR3 in DNA: TGTGCCAGCAGCTCAAGGACAGGCCTTAATGAAAAACTGTTTTTT. This gives the protein CASSSRTGLNEKLFF.

The chain couples TRBV6-1 to TRBJ1-4, with no clear D. The CDR3 is 14 residues long. V lost 6 bases and J lost 5, with 13 bases in between. Germline V gene lookup returns CDR1 MNHNS and CDR2 SASEGT. The CDR3 bases are TGTGCCAGCAGGTGGAGGACGGTCAATGAAAAACTGTTTTTT. This codes for CASRWRTVNEKLFF.

The genes are TRBV12-3 or TRBV12-4 and TRBJ2-3; no reliable D call. The germline V and J ends were trimmed by 4 bases and 3 bases, with 17 bases remaining between them. The CDR3 spans 16 residues. CDR3: CASSSDLGRRTDTQYF. CDR3 in DNA: TGTGCCAGCAGTTCCGATTTGGGCAGACGAACAGATACGCAGTATTTT.

The chain links TRBV20-1 to TRBJ1-2; no clear D. This CDR3 is 12 amino acids long. Germline lookup yields CDR1 DFQATT and CDR2 SNEGSKA (reference sequence). The germline V and J ends were trimmed by 0 bases and 13 bases, with 15 bases remaining between them. The DNA of the CDR3 is TGCAGTGCTAGAGATGGAGGGCTACCTAGCACCTTC. Protein: CSARDGGLPSTF.

The chain uses TRBV20-1 and TRBJ1-4; no firm D call. CDR3 length equals 14 residues. V was pared by 3 bases and J by 0 bases, with 8 bases between. Germline loops: CDR1 DFQATT, CDR2 SNEGSKA (reference sequence). CDR3 DNA: TGCAGTGCTAGGCTGGCGTCAACTAATGAAAAACTGTTTTTT. Residues: CSARLASTNEKLFF.

The chain carries TRBV18 and TRBJ2-7, with a weak D call TRBD1 (5 bases). The CDR3 is 16 amino acids. Germline CDR1 and CDR2: KGHSH and LQKENI. V was clipped by 0 bases and J by 4 bases, with 16 bases between them. CDR3 DNA: TGTGCCAGCTCACCACCTTCACGACAGCTCACGTACGAGCAGTACTTC. Protein: CASSPPSRQLTYEQYF.

This sequence joins TRBV7-3 and TRBJ1-6; a possible D gene is TRBD1 (6 bases). The CDR3 loop spans 15 amino acids. V was pared by 5 bases and J by 8 bases, with 16 bases between. CDR1 and CDR2 (germline): SGHTA, FQGTGA. The CDR3 loop is CASSEGGPSYSPLHF. DNA of the CDR3: TGTGCCAGCAGCGAAGGGGGGCCCTCGTATTCACCCCTCCACTTT.

This clonotype was detected only once. The CDR3 nucleotides read TGTGCCAGCAGCCAAATAGGGTTGTCGAACACCGGGGAGCTGTTTTTT. As protein: CASSQIGLSNTGELFF. This rearrangement joins TRBV3-1 to TRBJ2-2, with D unclear. There are 16 residues in the CDR3. The V end lost 2 bases, the J end lost 0 bases, and 10 bases lay between the germline ends. The V gene's germline CDR1 is LGHDT and CDR2 YNNKEL (reference sequence).

J is TRBJ2-1 and V is TRBV3-1, with TRBD2 identical over 15 bases. From germline, CDR1 is LGHDT and CDR2 YNNKEL (reference sequence). V lost 0 bases to trimming and J lost 1 base; unmatched junction nucleotides: 4. This CDR3 has 19 residues. The CDR3 region is CASSQDGGTSGRSYNEQFF. The CDR3 DNA sequence: TGTGCCAGCAGCCAAGATGGCGGGACTAGCGGGAGGTCCTACAATGAGCAGTTCTTC.

As DNA, the CDR3 is TGTGCCAGCAGTCCCCCGGGCCTACAGGGAAGGAATTTCTTT. Its protein product is CASSPPGLQGRNFF. V and J are TRBV28 and TRBJ1-1, with a weak D call TRBD1 (6 bases). The CDR3 consists of 14 residues. V was trimmed by 5 bases and J by 13 bases, leaving 23 bases between them. Germline V gene data show CDR1 as MDHEN and CDR2 as SYDVKM.

CDR3 amino acids: CASSLTSHPLAGEFF. CDR3 coding DNA: TGTGCCAGCAGTTTAACTTCCCACCCCCTAGCGGGAGAGTTCTTC. The chain links TRBV28 to TRBJ2-1; 10 bases line up with TRBD2. The CDR3 loop spans 15 amino acids. CDR1 and CDR2 from the germline V gene are MDHEN and SYDVKM. V shed 2 bases, J shed 14 bases, and the junction held 12 bases outside the gene matches. The full variable domain, completed using reference TRBV28 and TRBJ2-1, is DVKVTQSSRYLVKRTGEKVFLECVQDMDHENMFWYRQDPGLGLRLIYFSYDVKMKEKGDIPEGYSVSREKKERFSLILESASTNQTSMYLCASSLTSHPLAGEFFGPGTRLTVL.